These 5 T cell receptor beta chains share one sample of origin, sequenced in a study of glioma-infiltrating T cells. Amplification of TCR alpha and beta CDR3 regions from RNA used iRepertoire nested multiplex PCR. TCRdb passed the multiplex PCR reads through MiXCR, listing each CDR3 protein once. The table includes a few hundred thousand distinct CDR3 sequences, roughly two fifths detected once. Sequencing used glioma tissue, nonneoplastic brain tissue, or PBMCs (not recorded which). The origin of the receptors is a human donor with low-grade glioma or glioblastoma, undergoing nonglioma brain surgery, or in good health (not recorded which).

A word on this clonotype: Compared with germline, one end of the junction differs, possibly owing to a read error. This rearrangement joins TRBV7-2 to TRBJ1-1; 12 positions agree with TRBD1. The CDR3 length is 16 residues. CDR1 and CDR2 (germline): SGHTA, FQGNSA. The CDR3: CGSSGGQGARYTEAFF. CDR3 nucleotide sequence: TGTGGCAGCAGCGGGGGACAGGGGGCGAGATACACTGAAGCTTTCTTT.

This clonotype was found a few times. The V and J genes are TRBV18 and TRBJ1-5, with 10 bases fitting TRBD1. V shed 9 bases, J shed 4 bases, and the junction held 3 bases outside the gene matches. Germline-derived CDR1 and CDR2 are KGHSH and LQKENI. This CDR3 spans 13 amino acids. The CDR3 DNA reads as TGTGCCAGTACGGGACAGGGGAATCAGCCCCAGCATTTT. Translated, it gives CASTGQGNQPQHF.

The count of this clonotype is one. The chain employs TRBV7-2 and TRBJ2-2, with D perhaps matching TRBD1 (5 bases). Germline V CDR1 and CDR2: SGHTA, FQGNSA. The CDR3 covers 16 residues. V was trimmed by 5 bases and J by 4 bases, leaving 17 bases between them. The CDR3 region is CASSEGAPGITGELFF. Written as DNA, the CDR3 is TGTGCCAGCAGCGAAGGGGCACCAGGGATCACCGGGGAGCTGTTTTTT. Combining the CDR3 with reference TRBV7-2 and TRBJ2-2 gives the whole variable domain GAGVSQSPSNKVTEKGKDVELRCDPISGHTALYWYRQSLGQGLEFLIYFQGNSAPDKSGLPSDRFSAERTGGSVSTLTIQRTQQEDSAVYLCASSEGAPGITGELFFGEGSRLTVL.

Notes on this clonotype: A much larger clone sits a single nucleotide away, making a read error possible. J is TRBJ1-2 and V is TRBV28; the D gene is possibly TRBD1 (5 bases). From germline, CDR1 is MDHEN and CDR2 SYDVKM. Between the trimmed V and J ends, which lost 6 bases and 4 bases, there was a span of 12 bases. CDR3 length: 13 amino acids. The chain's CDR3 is CASRRKGFYGYTF. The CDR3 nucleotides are TGTGCCAGCAGACGGAAGGGGTTCTATGGCTACACCTTC.

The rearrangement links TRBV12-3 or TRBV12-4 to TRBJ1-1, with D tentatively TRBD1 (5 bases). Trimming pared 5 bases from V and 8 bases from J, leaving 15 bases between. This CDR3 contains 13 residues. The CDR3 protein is CASSVLQELEAFF. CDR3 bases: TGTGCCAGCAGTGTCTTACAGGAGCTCGAAGCTTTCTTT.